These T cell receptor beta chains were read from a single sample in a study of blood T cell repertoires in COVID-19. The repertoire was sequenced with immunoSEQ multiplex PCR; TCRdb's copy has only in-frame clones and lacks some. The table records approximately 96,000 clones, approximately 91% of them present only once. Sequenced material: peripheral blood. The receptors shown here come from a man aged 55 to 70 with acute or convalescent COVID-19. Both conserved end residues are part of each CDR3. The D gene is left open where the match is weak. Part of the rows lack a size; the others show once, few, many or a class for expanded clones.

j_call clone_size cdr3_length v_call d_call cdr3_aa cdr3_nt
TRBJ1-2 . 14 TRBV28 TRBD1 CASSLGGQVYGYTF TGTGCCAGCAGTCTGGGCGGACAGGTCTATGGCTACACCTTC
TRBJ1-4 . 19 TRBV18 TRBD1 CASSPTGQGSRATNEKLFF TGTGCCAGCTCACCAACGGGACAGGGTTCAAGGGCAACTAATGAAAAACTGTTTTTT
TRBJ2-7 . 11 TRBV29-1 . CSVADKAEQYF TGCAGCGTTGCGGACAAGGCCGAGCAGTACTTC
TRBJ2-7 . 13 TRBV12-3/TRBV12-4 TRBD1 CASRPQGAYEQYF TGTGCCAGCAGACCCCAGGGGGCCTACGAGCAGTACTTC
TRBJ1-1 . 15 TRBV9 TRBD1 CASSVTGTGVTEAFF TGTGCCAGCAGCGTGACCGGGACAGGGGTAACTGAAGCTTTCTTT
TRBJ1-4 . 13 TRBV29-1 . CSVGGGASEKLFF TGCAGCGTTGGAGGAGGGGCGTCTGAAAAACTGTTTTTT
TRBJ2-5 . 15 TRBV4-3 . CASSRLTGSGETQYF TGCGCCAGCAGCCGACTGACTGGCTCAGGGGAGACCCAGTACTTC
TRBJ2-3 . 16 TRBV3-1/TRBV3-2 . CASSLTDFPSTDTQYF TGTGCCAGCAGTCTGACAGATTTTCCTAGCACAGATACGCAGTATTTT
TRBJ2-3 . 16 TRBV7-4 TRBD2 CASSFWSSGGRDTQYF TGTGCCAGCAGCTTCTGGTCTAGCGGGGGGCGGGATACGCAGTATTTT
TRBJ2-5 . 13 TRBV29-1 . CSVPLGGQETQYF TGCAGCGTTCCTCTCGGCGGCCAAGAGACCCAGTACTTC
TRBJ2-7 . 13 TRBV6-8 . CASLPTVRCEQYF TGTGCCAGCCTACCTACTGTACGCTGCGAGCAGTACTTC
TRBJ1-5 . 18 TRBV4-2 . CASSQVFRDSYSNQPQHF TGTGCCAGCAGCCAAGTGTTCCGGGACTCTTATAGCAATCAGCCCCAGCATTTT
TRBJ2-6 once 15 TRBV7-3 . CASSPDIGGANVLTF TGTGCCAGCAGCCCAGACATCGGTGGGGCCAACGTCCTGACTTTC
TRBJ2-3 . 16 TRBV2 TRBD2 CASSERSGISTDTQYF TGTGCCAGCAGTGAGAGGAGCGGGATTAGCACAGATACGCAGTATTTT
TRBJ1-5 . 15 TRBV19 . CASSIARHANQPQHF TGTGCCAGTAGTATAGCTCGACACGCCAATCAGCCCCAGCATTTT
TRBJ1-3 . 16 TRBV15 . CATSRSVQGSGNTIYF TGTGCCACCAGCAGAAGCGTACAGGGTTCTGGAAACACCATATATTTT
TRBJ2-1 . 19 TRBV30 TRBD2 CAWSVTGGAGLAGIDEQFF TGTGCCTGGAGTGTTACGGGGGGCGCGGGACTAGCGGGAATCGATGAGCAGTTCTTC
TRBJ2-5 . 13 TRBV7-8 . CASSLPRQETQYF TGTGCCAGCAGCCTCCCTCGTCAAGAGACCCAGTACTTC
TRBJ1-5 few 12 TRBV2 . CASSAGNQPQHF TGTGCCAGCAGTGCGGGGAATCAGCCCCAGCATTTT
TRBJ1-1 . 16 TRBV19 TRBD1 CASSLRGQGEYTEAFF TGTGCCAGTAGTCTACGGGGACAGGGGGAATACACTGAAGCTTTCTTT
TRBJ2-5 . 15 TRBV28 . CASSFRQTPQETQYF TGTGCCAGCAGTTTCCGACAGACCCCCCAAGAGACCCAGTACTTC
TRBJ2-1 . 15 TRBV11-2 TRBD2 CASSLGGAGGGEQFF TGTGCCAGCAGCCTCGGGGGGGCGGGAGGTGGCGAGCAGTTCTTC
TRBJ2-1 . 13 TRBV13 . CASSPSVNNEQFF TGTGCCAGCAGCCCTAGCGTTAACAATGAGCAGTTCTTC
TRBJ2-2 . 19 TRBV4-3 TRBD2 CASSPGLAGEERNTGELFF TGCGCCAGCAGCCCGGGACTAGCGGGAGAGGAGAGGAACACCGGGGAGCTGTTTTTT
TRBJ1-1 . 15 TRBV6-6 . CASSVSRVVNTEAFF TGTGCCAGCAGCGTTAGCCGGGTCGTGAACACTGAAGCTTTCTTT
TRBJ1-2 . 13 TRBV6-6 TRBD1 CASISQGGYGYTF TGTGCCAGCATTTCACAGGGGGGCTATGGCTACACCTTC
TRBJ1-4 . 15 TRBV4-1 . CASSRGQGTNEKLFF TGCGCCAGCAGCCGGGGGCAGGGAACTAATGAAAAACTGTTTTTT
TRBJ2-7 . 14 TRBV15 . CATSKGGNTYEQYF TGTGCCACCAGCAAAGGCGGGAATACCTACGAGCAGTACTTC
TRBJ1-5 . 14 TRBV27 . CASTRAANGQPQHF TGTGCCAGCACCAGGGCCGCTAATGGTCAGCCCCAGCATTTT
TRBJ2-7 . 17 TRBV4-3 TRBD1 CASSQLDRDRVPYEQYF TGCGCCAGCAGCCAACTTGACCGGGACAGAGTCCCCTACGAACAGTACTTC